This T cell receptor (beta chain) appears in the sequencing data of a study of beta chain features in type 1 diabetes. Notes on the study in general: In every one of the four CD4+ subsets, TCRB CDR3s were moderately but significantly shorter in Type 1 diabetes patients.

The CDR3 has 15 amino acids. V dropped 1 base and J dropped 9; count of bases not matched to a gene: 6. Germline assignment: CDR1 SGHRS and CDR2 YFSETQ. Of the isolated RNA, all was reverse transcribed, and so the sequenced material was expressed TCRB transcripts. TCRdb's table, derived via immunoSEQ multiplex PCR, lists solely in-frame clones and lacks some. Here the sample spans hundreds of thousands of clones, around an eighth being singletons. Notes on this clone: Its antigen is currently unknown.

The clonotype originates from a man between 18 and 29 years old with type 1 diabetes. The V gene is TRBV5-1, the J gene TRBJ2-1; TRBD2 matches 11 bases. Sequenced: naive CD4+ T cells from blood. CDR3 in amino acids: CASSLTSGRGSEQFF. The CDR3 region has the DNA TGCGCCAGCAGCTTGACTAGCGGGAGAGGAAGTGAGCAGTTCTTC.